The clone carrying this T cell receptor (beta chain) was recorded a few times. The target antigen is unknown. Aged 18 to 65, the patients had hyperthyroidism that was newly diagnosed and had lasted under 2 months. Isolation of PBMCs was performed on 8 to 10 ml fresh peripheral blood. This sample stems from a study of T cells in Graves' hyperthyroidism and ophthalmopathy. CDR3 length: 15 amino acids. V lost 5 bases to trimming and J lost 1 base, with 11 bases between them. Germline lookup yields CDR1 SGHAT and CDR2 FQNNGV. Amplification yielded TCR beta CDR3 regions, with RNA transcripts as the source. RT-PCR in the first round (using the HTBI primer set) targeted the TCR CDR3. TCRdb re-called the multiplex PCR reads through MiXCR, storing one row per CDR3 protein. The table shows some 600,000 distinct CDR3 sequences, with about 15% occurring only once. Findings and caveats of the study: The authors' 13 V-J model separated ophthalmopathy from stable hyperthyroidism. Most thyroid clonotypes with frequency above 0.001 were detected in blood.

The chain joins TRBV11-2 to TRBJ2-2; maybe TRBD2 (7 bases). What was sequenced was blood. The origin of this receptor is a woman aged 25 to 39 with Graves' hyperthyroidism that later progressed to Graves' ophthalmopathy. This CDR3 is CASSQGRGNTGELFF. CDR3 sequence (DNA): TGTGCCAGCAGCCAGGGGAGGGGGAACACCGGGGAGCTGTTTTTT.